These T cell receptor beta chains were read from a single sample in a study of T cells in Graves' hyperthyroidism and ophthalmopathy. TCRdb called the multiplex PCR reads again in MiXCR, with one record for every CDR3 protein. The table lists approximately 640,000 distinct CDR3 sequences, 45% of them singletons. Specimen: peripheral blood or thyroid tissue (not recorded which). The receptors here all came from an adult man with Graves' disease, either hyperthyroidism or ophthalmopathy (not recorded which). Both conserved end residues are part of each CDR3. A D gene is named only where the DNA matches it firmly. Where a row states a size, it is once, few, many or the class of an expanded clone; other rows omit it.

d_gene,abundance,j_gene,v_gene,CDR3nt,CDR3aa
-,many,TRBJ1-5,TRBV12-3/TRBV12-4,TGTGCCAGCAGCCTAGACGGTCCGAATCAGCCCCAGCATTTT,CASSLDGPNQPQHF
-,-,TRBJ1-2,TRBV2,TGTGCCAGCAGTGAATTCGGGGAGAACTATGGCTACACCTTC,CASSEFGENYGYTF
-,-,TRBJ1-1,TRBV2,TGTGCCAGCAGTGATCTACTACCCGCCGAAGCTTTCTTT,CASSDLLPAEAFF
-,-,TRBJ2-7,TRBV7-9,TGTGCCAGCAGCTTCCGGGACGGCAGAAGCTCCTACGAGCAGTACTTC,CASSFRDGRSSYEQYF
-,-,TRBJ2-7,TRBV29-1,TGCAGCGTTGAACCGGACGGATACGAGCAGTACTTC,CSVEPDGYEQYF
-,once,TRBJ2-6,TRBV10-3,TGTGCCATCAGTGAGGACAGCTCGAGCTCTGGGGCCAACGTCCTGACTTTC,CAISEDSSSSGANVLTF
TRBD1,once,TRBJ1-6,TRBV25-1,TGTGCCAGCAGCAAGGGGACAGTTAATTCACCCCTCCACTTT,CASSKGTVNSPLHF
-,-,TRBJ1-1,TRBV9,TGCGCCAGCAGGCCCCCAGGGACGAACACTGAAGCTTTCTTT,CASRPPGTNTEAFF
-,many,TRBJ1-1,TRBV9,TGTGCCAGCAGCGTAGAGGGACACCTAAACACTGAAGCTTTCTTT,CASSVEGHLNTEAFF
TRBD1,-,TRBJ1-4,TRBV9,TGTGCCAGCAGTCAGAACAGGGGAGCAACTAATGAAAAACTGTTTTTT,CASSQNRGATNEKLFF
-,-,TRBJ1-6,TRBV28,TGTGCCAGCAGCTCACCCGAGGAGGGGATCTATTCACCCCTCCACTTT,CASSSPEEGIYSPLHF
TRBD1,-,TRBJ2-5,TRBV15,TGTGCCACCGGGCCTCGCGAACAGGGGGGCGTCCGGGAGACCCAGTACTTC,CATGPREQGGVRETQYF
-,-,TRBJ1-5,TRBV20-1,TGCAGTGCTAGAGGGCGGGTGGATAGCAATCAGCCCCAGCATTTT,CSARGRVDSNQPQHF
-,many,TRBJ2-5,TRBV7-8,TGTGCCAGCAGCCCAACGTACCAGGGGACCCAGTACTTC,CASSPTYQGTQYF
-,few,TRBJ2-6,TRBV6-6,TGTGCCAGCAGTTTAAGACAGTTCTCTGGGGCCAACGTCCTGACTTTC,CASSLRQFSGANVLTF
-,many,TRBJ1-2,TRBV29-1,TGCAGCGTTGAAGACGGGTCTTCCCATGGCTACACCTTC,CSVEDGSSHGYTF
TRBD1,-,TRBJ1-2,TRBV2,TGTGCCAGCAGCTCCTTACAGGGGCACTATGGCTACACCTTC,CASSSLQGHYGYTF
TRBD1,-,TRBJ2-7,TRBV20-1,TGCAGTGCTTCCGGGGACAGGGTCTACGAGCAGTACTTC,CSASGDRVYEQYF
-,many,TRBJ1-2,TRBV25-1,TGTGCCAGCAGTACCTGGCCAGCCGCAGGCTACACCTTC,CASSTWPAAGYTF
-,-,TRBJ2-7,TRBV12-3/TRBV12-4,TGTGCAAGCAGTGGGGGACTTCTTACCTACGAGCAGTACTTC,CASSGGLLTYEQYF
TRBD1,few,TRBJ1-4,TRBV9,TGTGCCAGCAGTGAAACCGGGACAGCGATTAATGAAAAACTGTTTTTT,CASSETGTAINEKLFF
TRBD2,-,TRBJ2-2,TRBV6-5,TGTGCCAGCAGCTACTTACGGGGGGGCACCGGGGAGCTGTTTTTT,CASSYLRGGTGELFF
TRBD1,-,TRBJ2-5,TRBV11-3,TGTGCCAGCAGCACTCGGACAGGGAGAGAGACCCAGTACTTC,CASSTRTGRETQYF
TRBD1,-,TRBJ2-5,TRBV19,TGTGCCAGTAGTGGGACGGGACAGGGGACCCAGTACTTC,CASSGTGQGTQYF
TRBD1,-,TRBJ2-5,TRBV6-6,TGTGCCAGCAGTGGACAGGGAAGGTGGAAGACCCAGTACTTC,CASSGQGRWKTQYF
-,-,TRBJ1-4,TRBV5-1,TGCGCCAGCAGCTTGAATGTGGGGCCTAATGAAAAACTGTTTTTT,CASSLNVGPNEKLFF
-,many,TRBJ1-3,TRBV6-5,TGTGCCAGCAGTGATCAAGACTCTGGAAACACCATATATTTT,CASSDQDSGNTIYF
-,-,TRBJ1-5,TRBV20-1,TGCAGTGCTAGAGAGACCCGGAATCAGCCCCAGCATTTT,CSARETRNQPQHF
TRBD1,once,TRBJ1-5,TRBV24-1,TGTGCCACCAGTGATTCACTGGCCGGGACAGGGCCCAATCAGCCCCAGCATTTT,CATSDSLAGTGPNQPQHF
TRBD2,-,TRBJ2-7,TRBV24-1,TGTGCCACCAGTGATGAGGGGACTAGCGAGAAGCAGTACTTC,CATSDEGTSEKQYF
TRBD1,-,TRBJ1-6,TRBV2,TGTGCCAGCAGTGATCCCGGGACAGGGCAAAATTCACCCCTCCACTTT,CASSDPGTGQNSPLHF
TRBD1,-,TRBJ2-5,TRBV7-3,TGTGCCAGCAGCTTGACGGGACAGGGGGCCCAGTACTTC,CASSLTGQGAQYF
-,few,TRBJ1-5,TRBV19,TGTGCCAGTAGTGAAGAGGATCAGCCCCAGCATTTT,CASSEEDQPQHF
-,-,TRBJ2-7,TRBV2,TGTGCCAGCAGCCCGGGGGCGAGGGAGCAGTACTTC,CASSPGAREQYF
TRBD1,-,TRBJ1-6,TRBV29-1,TGCAACCCCGGGACAGATAATTCACCCCTCCACTTT,CNPGTDNSPLHF
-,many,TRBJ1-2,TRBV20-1,TGCAGTGCTGGGGATGGCGATGGCTACACCTTC,CSAGDGDGYTF
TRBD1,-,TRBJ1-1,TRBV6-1,TGTGCCAGCAGAAATACAGGGGCGAACGCTGAAGCTTTCTTT,CASRNTGANAEAFF
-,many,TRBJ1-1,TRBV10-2,TGCGCCAGCAGTGAGACCATCAGGGACACTGAAGCTTTCTTT,CASSETIRDTEAFF
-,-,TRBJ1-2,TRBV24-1,TGTGCCACCAGTGCTAGAGTCTTGGGTGCGGACTATGGCTACACCTTC,CATSARVLGADYGYTF
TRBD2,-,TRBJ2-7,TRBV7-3,TGTGCCAGCAGCTTAAACTCGGGGGGGCCCTACGAGCAGTACTTC,CASSLNSGGPYEQYF
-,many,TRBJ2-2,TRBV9,TGTGCCAGCAGCGTCGACCTCACCGGGGAGCTGTTTTTT,CASSVDLTGELFF